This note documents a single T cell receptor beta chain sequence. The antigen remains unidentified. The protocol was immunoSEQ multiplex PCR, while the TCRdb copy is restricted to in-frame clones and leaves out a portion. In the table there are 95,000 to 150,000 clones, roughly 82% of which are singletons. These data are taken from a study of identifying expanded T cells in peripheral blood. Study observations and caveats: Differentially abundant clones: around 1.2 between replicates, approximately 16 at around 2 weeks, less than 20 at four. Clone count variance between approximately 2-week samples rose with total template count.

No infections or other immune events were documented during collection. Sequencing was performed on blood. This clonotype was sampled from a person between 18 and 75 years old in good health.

For the CDR3, the DNA is TGTGCCAGCAGTGAAGCGAGGGGGGGGATGACAGATACGCAGTATTTT. It encodes CASSEARGGMTDTQYF. This chain connects TRBV6-1 to TRBJ2-3; D is perhaps TRBD2 (7 bases). Germline CDR1 reads MNHNS; CDR2 reads SASEGT. The CDR3 spans 16 residues. V dropped 0 bases and J dropped 3 bases, with 13 bases sitting between them.